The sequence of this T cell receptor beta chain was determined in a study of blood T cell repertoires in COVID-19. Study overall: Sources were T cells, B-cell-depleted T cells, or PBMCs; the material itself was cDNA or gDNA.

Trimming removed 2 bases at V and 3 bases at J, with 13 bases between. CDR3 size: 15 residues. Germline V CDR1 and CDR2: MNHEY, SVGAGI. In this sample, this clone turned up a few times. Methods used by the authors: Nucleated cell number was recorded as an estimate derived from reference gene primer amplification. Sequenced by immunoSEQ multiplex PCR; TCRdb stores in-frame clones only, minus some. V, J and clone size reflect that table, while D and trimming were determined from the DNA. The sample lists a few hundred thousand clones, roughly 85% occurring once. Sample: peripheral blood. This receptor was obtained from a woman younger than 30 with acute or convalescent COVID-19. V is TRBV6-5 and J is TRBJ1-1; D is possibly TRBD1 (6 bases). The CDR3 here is CASSYVGGADTEAFF. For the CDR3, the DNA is TGTGCCAGCAGTTACGTTGGGGGCGCGGACACTGAAGCTTTCTTT.